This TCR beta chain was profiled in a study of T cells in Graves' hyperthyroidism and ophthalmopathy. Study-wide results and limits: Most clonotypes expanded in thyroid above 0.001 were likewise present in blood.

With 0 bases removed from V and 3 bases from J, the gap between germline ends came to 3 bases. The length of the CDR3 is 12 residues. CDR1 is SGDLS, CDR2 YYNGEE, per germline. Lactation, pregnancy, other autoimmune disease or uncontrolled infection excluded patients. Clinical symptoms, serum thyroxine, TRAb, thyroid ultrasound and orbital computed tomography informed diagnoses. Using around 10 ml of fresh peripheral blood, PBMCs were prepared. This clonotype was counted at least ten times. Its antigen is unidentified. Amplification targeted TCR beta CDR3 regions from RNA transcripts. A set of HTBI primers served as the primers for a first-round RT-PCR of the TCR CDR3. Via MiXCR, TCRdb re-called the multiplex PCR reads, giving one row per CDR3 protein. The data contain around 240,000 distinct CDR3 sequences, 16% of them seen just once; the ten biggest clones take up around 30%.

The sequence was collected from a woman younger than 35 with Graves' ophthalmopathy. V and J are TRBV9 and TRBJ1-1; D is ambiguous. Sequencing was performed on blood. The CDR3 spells CASSVGDTEAFF. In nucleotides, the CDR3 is TGTGCCAGCAGCGTAGGGGACACTGAAGCTTTCTTT.